The text below deals with one T cell receptor (beta chain). Germline V gives CDR1 MNHEY, CDR2 SVGAGI. CDR3 length: 16 residues. The germline V and J ends were trimmed by 0 bases and 6 bases, with 12 bases remaining between them. These donors counted as nominally healthy when sampled, but unrecorded immune exposures were likely. This specimen comes from a study of cytomegalovirus exposure and HLA in healthy donors. It was with 60 Vbeta and 13 Jbeta primers that the PCR ran. Produced via immunoSEQ multiplex PCR; TCRdb's table is partial and in-frame only. The repertoire holds more than 150,000 clones, with over 70% as singletons.

The V and J genes are TRBV6-5 and TRBJ1-6; D not resolved. This TCR was sampled from a woman aged 18-29 years in good health and CMV-seronegative. Sequences were obtained from PBMCs. This chain's CDR3 is CASSYSEAGGNSPLHF. The CDR3 DNA reads TGTGCCAGCAGTTACTCCGAGGCCGGAGGTAATTCACCCCTCCACTTT.